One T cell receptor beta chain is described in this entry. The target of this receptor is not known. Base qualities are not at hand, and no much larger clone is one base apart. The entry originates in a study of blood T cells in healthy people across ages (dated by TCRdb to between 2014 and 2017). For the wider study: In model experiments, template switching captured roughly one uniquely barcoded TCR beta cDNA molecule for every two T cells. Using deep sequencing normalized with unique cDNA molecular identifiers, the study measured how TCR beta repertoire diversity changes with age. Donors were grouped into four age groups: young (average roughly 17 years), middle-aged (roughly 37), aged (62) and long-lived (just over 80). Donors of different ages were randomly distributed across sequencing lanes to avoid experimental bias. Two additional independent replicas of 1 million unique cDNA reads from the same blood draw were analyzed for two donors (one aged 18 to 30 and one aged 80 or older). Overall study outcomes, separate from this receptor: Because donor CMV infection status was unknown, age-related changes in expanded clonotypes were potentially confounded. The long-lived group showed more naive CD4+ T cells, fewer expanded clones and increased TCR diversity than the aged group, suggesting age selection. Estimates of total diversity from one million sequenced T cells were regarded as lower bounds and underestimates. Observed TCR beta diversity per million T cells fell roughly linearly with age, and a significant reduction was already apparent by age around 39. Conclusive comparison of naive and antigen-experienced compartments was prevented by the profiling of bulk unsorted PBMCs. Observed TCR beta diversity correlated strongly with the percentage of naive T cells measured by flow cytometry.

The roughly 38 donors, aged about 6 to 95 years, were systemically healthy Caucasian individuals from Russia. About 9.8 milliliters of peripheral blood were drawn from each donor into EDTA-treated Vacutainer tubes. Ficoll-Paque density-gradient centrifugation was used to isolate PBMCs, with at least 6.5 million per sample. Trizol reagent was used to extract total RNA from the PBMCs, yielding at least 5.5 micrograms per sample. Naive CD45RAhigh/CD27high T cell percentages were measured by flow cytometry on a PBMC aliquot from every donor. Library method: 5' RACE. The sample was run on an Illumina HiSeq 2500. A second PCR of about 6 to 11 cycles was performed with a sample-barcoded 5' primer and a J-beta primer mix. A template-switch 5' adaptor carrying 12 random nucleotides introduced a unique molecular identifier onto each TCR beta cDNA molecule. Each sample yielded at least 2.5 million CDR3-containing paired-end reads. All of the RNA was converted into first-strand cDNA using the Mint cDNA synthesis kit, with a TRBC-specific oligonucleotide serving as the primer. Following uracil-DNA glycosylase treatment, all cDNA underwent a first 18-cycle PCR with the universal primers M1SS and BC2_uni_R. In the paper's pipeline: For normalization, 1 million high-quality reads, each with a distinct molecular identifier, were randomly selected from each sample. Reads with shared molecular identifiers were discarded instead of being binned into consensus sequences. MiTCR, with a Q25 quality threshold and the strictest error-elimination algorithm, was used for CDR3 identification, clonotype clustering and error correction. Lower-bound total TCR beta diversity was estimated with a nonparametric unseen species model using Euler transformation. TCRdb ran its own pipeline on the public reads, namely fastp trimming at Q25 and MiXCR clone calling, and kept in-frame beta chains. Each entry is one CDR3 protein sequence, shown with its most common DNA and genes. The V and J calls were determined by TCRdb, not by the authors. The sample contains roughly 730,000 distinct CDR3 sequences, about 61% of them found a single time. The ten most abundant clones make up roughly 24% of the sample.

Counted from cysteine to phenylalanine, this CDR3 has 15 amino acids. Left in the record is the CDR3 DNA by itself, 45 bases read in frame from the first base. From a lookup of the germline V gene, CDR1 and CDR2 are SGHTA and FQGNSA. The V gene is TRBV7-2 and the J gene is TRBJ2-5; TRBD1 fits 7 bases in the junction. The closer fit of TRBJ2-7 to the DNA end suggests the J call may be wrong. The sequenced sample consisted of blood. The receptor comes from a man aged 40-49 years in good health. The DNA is TGTGCCAGCAGCTTTAAAGGGACAGAGATCTGCGAGCAGTACTTC. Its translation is CASSFKGTEICEQYF.